These 28 T cell receptor beta chains share one sample of origin, sequenced in a study of PD-L1 blockade in urothelial cancer. Some clones are missing from TCRdb's copy, which holds only in-frame ones; the method was immunoSEQ multiplex PCR. The data contain 90,000 to 120,000 clones, 70% to 85% of them singletons. The input for sequencing was PBMCs, taken around atezolizumab (anti-PD-L1) treatment. Every receptor here comes from a man in his fifties with urothelial cancer.

Only a few counts were recorded for this clone. J is TRBJ1-6 and V is TRBV9, with D unresolved. The CDR3 spans 14 residues. V was pared by 4 bases and J by 7 bases, with 12 bases between. Germline CDR1 SGDLS, CDR2 YYNGEE. Here the CDR3 DNA reads TGTGCCAGCAGCCCCTGGTCGGAGAATTCACCCCTCCACTTT. Translation: CASSPWSENSPLHF. Full variable domain (outside the CDR3, taken from reference TRBV9 and TRBJ1-6): DSGVTQTPKHLITATGQRVTLRCSPRSGDLSVYWYQQSLDQGLQFLIQYYNGEERAKGNILERFSAQQFPDLHSELNLSSLELGDSALYFCASSPWSENSPLHFGNGTRLTVT.

The J gene is TRBJ2-1, the V gene TRBV28, with a weak D call TRBD1 (5 bases). The V gene lost 4 bases and the J gene lost 5 bases, with 15 bases spanning the gap. Per germline, CDR1 MDHEN and CDR2 SYDVKM. This CDR3 is 15 amino acids long. DNA for the CDR3: TGTGCCAGCAGTTCCCCGAGGAGCAGGGACAATGAGCAGTTCTTC. Translated: CASSSPRSRDNEQFF.

The chain joins TRBV5-4 to TRBJ1-5, with D possibly matching TRBD1 (6 bases). CDR3 size: 13 residues. Germline V CDR1 and CDR2: SGHNT, YYREEE (reference sequence). The V end lost 4 bases, the J end lost 5 bases, and 10 bases lay between the germline ends. The CDR3 region has the DNA TGTGCCAGCAGCCAGGACAGCGATCAGCCCCAGCATTTT. Amino acids: CASSQDSDQPQHF. The complete variable domain, with remaining parts taken from reference TRBV5-4 and TRBJ1-5, reads ETGVTQSPTHLIKTRGQQVTLRCSSQSGHNTVSWYQQALGQGPQFIFQYYREEENGRGNFPPRFSGLQFPNYSSELNVNALELDDSALYLCASSQDSDQPQHFGDGTRLSIL.

This clone was found a few times. An end of the junction does not agree with germline; a read error may underlie this. The chain is built from TRBV7-7 and TRBJ2-1; 9 bases align to TRBD2. CDR3 length equals 13 residues. The germline V gene has CDR1 SSHAT and CDR2 FNYEAQ (reference sequence). The CDR3 loop is CASSLGREGRRFF. The CDR3 DNA follows: TGTGCTAGCAGCTTAGGGCGGGAGGGCCGTAGGTTCTTC.

The chain joins TRBV19 to TRBJ1-1; TRBD1 might be the D (6 bases). The V gene's germline CDR1 is LNHDA and CDR2 SQIVND (reference sequence). V lost 1 base to trimming and J lost 0 bases, with 9 bases between them. This CDR3 contains 15 residues. The CDR3 nucleotides read TGTGCCAGTAGTATAGCCGGGGGGCTGAACACTGAAGCTTTCTTT. Residues: CASSIAGGLNTEAFF. The entire variable domain, with the rest obtained from reference TRBV19 and TRBJ1-1, is as follows: DGGITQSPKYLFRKEGQNVTLSCEQNLNHDAMYWYRQDPGQGLRLIYYSQIVNDFQKGDIAEGYSVSREKKESFPLTVTSAQKNPTAFYLCASSIAGGLNTEAFFGQGTRLTVV.

The chain links TRBV29-1 to TRBJ2-5, with TRBD1 identical over 7 bases. The germline gives CDR1 SQVTM, CDR2 ANQGSEA. The CDR3 contains 16 residues. Germline trimming cut 0 bases from V and 4 bases from J; bases unmatched to any gene: 11. This chain's CDR3 is CSVEESTGPMGETQYF. For the CDR3, the DNA is TGCAGCGTTGAAGAGTCGACAGGGCCTATGGGAGAGACCCAGTACTTC.

This rearrangement joins TRBV7-6 to TRBJ2-1, with a possible D match to TRBD2 (5 bases). Germline values: CDR1 SGHVS, CDR2 FNYEAQ. V was pared by 5 bases and J by 9 bases, with 26 bases between. This CDR3 spans 17 amino acids. CDR3 bases: TGTGCCAGCAGCCAACCTTGGGGTAGCGAGACACTGGGTGAGCAGTTCTTC. Its translation: CASSQPWGSETLGEQFF.

The V call is TRBV28, the J call TRBJ1-2, with 7 bases matching TRBD1. Losses at the gene ends were 5 bases for V and 8 bases for J; bases not matched to a gene: 11. Looked up from germline, CDR1 is MDHEN and CDR2 is SYDVKM. The CDR3 has 14 amino acids. CDR3 loop: CASSIQTGRGGYTF. CDR3 nucleotides: TGTGCCAGCAGTATACAGACAGGGAGAGGGGGCTACACCTTC.

The V and J genes are TRBV7-8 and TRBJ1-6; D remains ambiguous. CDR3 size: 14 residues. Germline CDR1 and CDR2: SGHVS and FQNEAQ. The V gene lost 4 bases and the J gene lost 9 bases, with 13 bases spanning the gap. The CDR3 here is CASSSAGLGSPLHF. CDR3 in DNA: TGTGCCAGCAGCTCCGCGGGTTTAGGTTCACCCCTCCACTTT.

Turning to this clone: The identical CDR3 is also encoded by other nucleotide sequences in the sample. The chain links TRBV7-9 to TRBJ2-5, with TRBD1 matching 7 bases. The trim removed 0 bases at V and 5 bases at J, leaving 3 bases unmatched. Germline lookup yields CDR1 SEHNR and CDR2 FQNEAQ (reference sequence). CDR3 length: 14 residues. The CDR3 DNA reads TGTGCCAGCAGCTTAGCAGGGGGCCGGGAGACCCAGTACTTC. Translated: CASSLAGGRETQYF.

V and J are TRBV2 and TRBJ2-3; 7 nucleotides match TRBD1. V was pared by 6 bases and J by 0 bases, with 9 bases of the junction left unmatched. In germline, CDR1 is SNHLY, CDR2 FYNNEI. This CDR3 contains 16 residues. CDR3 protein: CASSEQGITSTDTQYF. The CDR3 DNA reads as TGTGCCAGCAGCGAACAGGGGATTACTAGCACAGATACGCAGTATTTT. Looking up the rest from reference TRBV2 and TRBJ2-3 gives the full variable domain: EPEVTQTPSHQVTQMGQEVILRCVPISNHLYFYWYRQILGQKVEFLVSFYNNEISEKSEIFDDQFSVERPDGSNFTLKIRSTKLEDSAMYFCASSEQGITSTDTQYFGPGTRLTVL.

The chain joins TRBV6-1 to TRBJ1-1, with TRBD1 matching over 7 bases. Germline lookup yields CDR1 MNHNS and CDR2 SASEGT. The V gene end was trimmed by 6 bases and the J gene end by 5 bases; junction bases not matched to a gene: 9. This CDR3 has 14 amino acids. The CDR3, as DNA: TGTGCCAGCAGATCGGACAGGATTGGTACTGAAGCTTTCTTT. This sequence encodes CASRSDRIGTEAFF.

V and J are TRBV18 and TRBJ2-1; the D gene is possibly TRBD1 (6 bases). The CDR3 is made up of 16 amino acids. The germline V gene has CDR1 KGHSH and CDR2 LQKENI. V dropped 0 bases and J dropped 4 bases, with 13 bases sitting between them. The CDR3 region is CASSPPSRGLYNEQFF. The DNA for the CDR3 is TGTGCCAGCTCACCACCGTCCAGGGGTCTTTACAATGAGCAGTTCTTC.

This chain joins TRBV27 and TRBJ2-4; 12 nucleotides line up with TRBD2. J gave up 6 bases and V 5 bases, and 5 bases lay outside the gene matches. Germline loops: CDR1 MNHEY, CDR2 SMNVEV (reference sequence). There are 15 residues in the CDR3. Written as DNA, the CDR3 is TGTGCCAGCAGTCCTAGCGGGAGGGCGGGAAACATTCAGTACTTC. Encoded protein: CASSPSGRAGNIQYF.

The J gene is TRBJ2-3, the V gene TRBV19; the D gene is possibly TRBD1 (5 bases). V lost 3 bases and J lost 6, with 19 bases in between. CDR3 length: 16 residues. In germline, CDR1 is LNHDA, CDR2 SQIVND (reference sequence). CDR3 DNA: TGTGCCAGTAGTATGACTGCAGGGATAGCAGGGGATACGCAGTATTTT. Protein: CASSMTAGIAGDTQYF. Together with reference TRBV19 and TRBJ2-3, the CDR3 gives the full variable domain: DGGITQSPKYLFRKEGQNVTLSCEQNLNHDAMYWYRQDPGQGLRLIYYSQIVNDFQKGDIAEGYSVSREKKESFPLTVTSAQKNPTAFYLCASSMTAGIAGDTQYFGPGTRLTVL.

The chain couples TRBV7-8 to TRBJ2-3; perhaps TRBD2 as D (5 bases). Germline V gives CDR1 SGHVS, CDR2 FQNEAQ. There are 13 residues in the CDR3. V lost 5 bases to trimming and J lost 3 bases, with 9 bases between them. The CDR3 reads CASSALATDTQYF. CDR3 nucleotides: TGTGCCAGCAGCGCTCTAGCTACAGATACGCAGTATTTT.

V gene TRBV5-1 combines with J gene TRBJ2-1, with D maybe TRBD2 (6 bases). Germline CDR1 and CDR2: SGHRS and YFSETQ. The length of the CDR3 is 11 residues. Trimming shortened V by 0 bases and J by 14 bases, and 9 bases separated the two germline ends. CDR3 region: CASSLEREKFF. Here the CDR3 DNA reads TGCGCCAGCAGCTTGGAACGGGAGAAGTTCTTC. The full variable domain, completed using reference TRBV5-1 and TRBJ2-1, is KAGVTQTPRYLIKTRGQQVTLSCSPISGHRSVSWYQQTPGQGLQFLFEYFSETQRNKGNFPGRFSGRQFSNSRSEMNVSTLELGDSALYLCASSLEREKFFGPGTRLTVL.

V gene TRBV4-1 combines with J gene TRBJ2-2, with TRBD1 identical over 9 bases. The CDR3 sequence is 15 residues long. The germline V gene encodes CDR1 MGHRA and CDR2 YSYEKL. The J segment lost 6 bases and the V segment lost 5 bases, leaving 7 bases of the junction unmatched. The CDR3 region is CASSAQGALPGELFF. For the CDR3, the DNA is TGCGCCAGCAGCGCACAGGGGGCGCTGCCCGGGGAGCTGTTTTTT.

The chain carries TRBV28 and TRBJ1-5; D gene ambiguous. Trimming took off 4 bases at V and 15 bases at J, with 13 bases between the two ends. The germline gives CDR1 MDHEN, CDR2 SYDVKM. The CDR3 is 11 amino acids. The DNA for the CDR3 is TGTGCCAGCAGTTCGGTCGCGGCTTGGCATTTT. This translates into CASSSVAAWHF.

The V and J genes are TRBV6-6 and TRBJ2-7; 9 bases agree with TRBD2. The CDR3 length is 15 residues. CDR1 MNHNY and CDR2 SVGAGI come from the germline V gene (reference sequence). V was pared by 7 bases and J by 3 bases, with 10 bases of the junction left unmatched. For the CDR3, the DNA is TGTGCCAGCACTTTAGGAGCGGGAGGTAGCTACGAGCAGTACTTC. This codes for CASTLGAGGSYEQYF.

The chain carries TRBV9 and TRBJ2-2; 10 nucleotides line up with TRBD2. CDR1 is SGDLS, CDR2 YYNGEE, per germline. V was clipped by 0 bases and J by 7 bases; unmatched bases: 12. The CDR3 totals 18 residues. Here the CDR3 DNA reads TGTGCCAGCAGCGTAGGGCTAGGGCTAGCGGGAGTGAGCGGGGAGCTGTTTTTT. Its translation: CASSVGLGLAGVSGELFF.

The rearrangement uses TRBV19 and TRBJ2-5, with TRBD2 matching over 7 bases. After removal of 10 bases from V and 2 bases from J, the junction contained 13 bases not matched to a gene. Germline assignment: CDR1 LNHDA and CDR2 SQIVND (reference sequence). This CDR3 region has 15 residues. The CDR3 DNA sequence: TGTGCCATGGGTAAGGCACTAGCGAGACAAGAGACCCAGTACTTC. Amino acids: CAMGKALARQETQYF.

This CDR3 reads CASSSKRKYSNEQFF. In DNA, the CDR3 is TGTGCCAGCAGCTCCAAACGTAAATACTCCAATGAGCAGTTCTTC. The chain links TRBV13 to TRBJ2-1; unclear D gene. This CDR3 comprises 15 residues. Trimming cost V 4 bases and J 6 bases, with 16 bases left between them. Germline V CDR1 and CDR2: PRHDT, FYEKMQ (reference sequence).

The chain carries TRBV10-2 and TRBJ1-2; 7 nucleotides align to TRBD1. After removal of 3 bases from V and 6 bases from J, the junction contained 4 bases not matched to a gene. Germline loops: CDR1 WSHSY, CDR2 SAAADI. The CDR3 runs to 13 residues. CDR3 sequence reads: CASSELQGNGYTF. The CDR3 bases are TGCGCCAGCAGTGAACTACAGGGGAATGGCTACACCTTC.

This clone has just one count. The V gene is TRBV5-5, the J gene TRBJ1-6; TRBD1 matches 10 bases. The CDR3 totals 16 residues. V lost 6 bases to trimming and J lost 7 bases; unmatched junction nucleotides: 10. Per the germline V gene, CDR1 is SGHKS and CDR2 is YYEKEE (reference sequence). CDR3 DNA: TGTGCCAGCAACCAGGTAGCGGGACAGGGGAATTCACCCCTCCACTTT. Residues: CASNQVAGQGNSPLHF.

V gene TRBV11-3 combines with J gene TRBJ2-1; 9 bases are shared with TRBD2. The ends lost 0 bases at V and 9 bases at J; junction bases unmatched: 6. Germline lookup yields CDR1 SGHNT and CDR2 YENEEA. The CDR3 is 15 residues long. The CDR3 spells CASSLEVAGDTEQFF. DNA of the CDR3: TGTGCCAGCAGCTTAGAGGTAGCGGGAGATACTGAGCAGTTCTTC.

This clone appeared a single time. The chain carries TRBV11-2 and TRBJ2-7, with TRBD2 matching over 11 bases. The CDR3 spans 15 residues. CDR1 SGHAT and CDR2 FQNNGV come from the germline V gene. Germline trimming cut 1 base from V and 9 bases from J; bases unmatched to any gene: 8. The CDR3 DNA follows: TGTGCCAGCAGCTTAGTGACTAGCGGGGACCGGCGGCAGTACTTC. Its protein is CASSLVTSGDRRQYF.

J is TRBJ1-2 and V is TRBV5-1, with no clear D. CDR1 SGHRS and CDR2 YFSETQ come from the germline V gene. The V end lost 0 bases, the J end lost 6 bases, and 15 bases lay between the germline ends. This CDR3 has 15 residues. The CDR3 sequence: CASSLGLTQGHGYTF. CDR3 DNA: TGCGCCAGCAGCTTGGGACTTACTCAAGGCCATGGCTACACCTTC. The variable domain in full, with the rest retrieved from reference TRBV5-1 and TRBJ1-2, is KAGVTQTPRYLIKTRGQQVTLSCSPISGHRSVSWYQQTPGQGLQFLFEYFSETQRNKGNFPGRFSGRQFSNSRSEMNVSTLELGDSALYLCASSLGLTQGHGYTFGSGTRLTVV.